This T cell receptor (beta chain) originates from a study of blood T cell repertoires in COVID-19 (dated by TCRdb to about 2020). Study-level background: Collaborator samples came from the United States, Italy and Spain and covered acute and convalescent phases of COVID-19. A de-identified subject ID, COVID-19 status, age in years and sex were almost always included in the sample metadata. Where available, HLA class I and class II types were obtained from metadata supplied by the sample provider rather than from assay-based typing. Samples came from the ongoing ImmuneRACE study (first 160 participants) plus 1,254 subjects from 6 global collaborators. The dataset comprised deeply sampled blood TCRbeta repertoires from subjects exposed to, actively infected with, or recovered from COVID-19. The material from the prospective study consisted of cDNA or gDNA derived from T cells, B-cell-depleted T cells, or PBMCs. The repertoires were made available in a free public database intended to serve as a resource for research on the immune response to SARS-CoV-2.

One collaborating source in Seattle enrolled patients during active infection and followed them longitudinally through the course of disease. The collaborating institutions used their own protocols to collect whole blood in K2EDTA tubes. Collaborator samples were shipped for TCRbeta analysis as frozen whole blood, isolated PBMCs, or DNA extracted from either sample type. TCRbeta CDR3 regions were amplified from genomic DNA using the immunoSEQ Assay, a bias-controlled multiplex PCR. The paper's data handling went like this. The number of nucleated cells in each sample was estimated from the amplification of reference gene primers within the assay. To quantify the absolute abundance of each unique TCRbeta CDR3 rearrangement, sequence reads were collapsed and filtered. For each sample, productive Simpson clonality was calculated as the square root of Simpson's diversity index over productive rearrangements. The source is immuneACCESS, and TCRdb retained only in-frame sequences with V and J called. Part of the clones is not carried over; for the studies checked, unresolved V genes explain less than half of this, and the remainder is unexplained. Clone size and the V and J calls come from that table; the DNA yielded D and trimming. This sample lists approximately 350,000 clones; 80% to 90% were detected once. The ten biggest clones cover under 6.5% of the sample.

Worth noting for this clone: This receptor's antigen is unknown. Per-base quality was not reported, and no clone a single base away is much larger than it.

Results the study describes overall, beyond this receptor: Clinical and demographic metadata were provided uncurated, with the amount varying by source and participant.

The CDR3 covers 15 residues, taking in both the cysteine and the phenylalanine. The CDR3 DNA has 45 bases and is translated from base 1. Unmatched junction bases come to 16, with V trimmed by 10 bases and J by 5 bases. From a lookup of the germline V gene (reference sequence), CDR1 and CDR2 are SEHNR and FQNEAQ. The clonotype comes from a woman aged 50 to 60 with COVID-19, enrolled during active disease. The source material was peripheral blood. The chain employs TRBV7-9 and TRBJ1-1; 7 bases in the middle match TRBD1. CDR3 protein: CATSSGQSKGTEAFF. The nucleotides read TGTGCCACCTCGTCGGGACAGTCCAAAGGGACTGAAGCTTTCTTT.